The 32 T cell receptor beta chains below come from one sample, sequenced in a study of glioma-infiltrating T cells after dendritic cell vaccination. Using immunoSEQ multiplex PCR, the repertoire was profiled, and TCRdb retains in-frame clones only, with some absent. This sample yields around 97,000 clones, of which about four fifths are seen a single time; 12% belongs to the top ten. The sequencing used blood, collected before dendritic cell vaccination. The receptor set was obtained from a human donor with glioblastoma.

V gene TRBV2 combines with J gene TRBJ2-5, with 12 nucleotides matching TRBD2. CDR1 is SNHLY, CDR2 FYNNEI, per germline. The CDR3 spans 17 residues. V was pared by 5 bases and J by 8 bases, with 15 bases of the junction left unmatched. The CDR3 reads CASSQYSSGGALGTQYF. DNA for the CDR3: TGTGCCAGCAGTCAATACTCTAGCGGGGGGGCTTTAGGAACCCAGTACTTC.

The chain links TRBV19 to TRBJ2-3, with 12 bases lining up with TRBD2. In germline, CDR1 is LNHDA, CDR2 SQIVND (reference sequence). Germline trimming cut 3 bases from V and 4 bases from J; bases unmatched to any gene: 2. This CDR3 region has 15 residues. As DNA, the CDR3 is TGTGCCAGTAGTATTCTAGCGGGGGGGGCAGATACGCAGTATTTT. Translating gives CASSILAGGADTQYF.

This chain uses TRBV25-1 with TRBJ1-1; 8 nucleotides match TRBD1. Unmatched junction bases numbered 7, after V lost 7 bases and J lost 6 bases. The CDR3 is 13 amino acids. Germline values: CDR1 MGHDK, CDR2 SYGVNS. In nucleotides, the CDR3 is TGTGCCAGCACTACGCAGGGGGCGGCTGAAGCTTTCTTT. Its protein product is CASTTQGAAEAFF.

CDR3 sequence (DNA): TGTGCCAGCAGCTCGCTAGCTCCAGATACGCAGTATTTT. This gives the protein CASSSLAPDTQYF. V and J are TRBV7-2 and TRBJ2-3, with D maybe TRBD2 (5 bases). CDR3 length: 13 residues. V lost 4 bases and J 4 bases, leaving 9 bases between the germline ends. Looked up from germline, CDR1 is SGHTA and CDR2 is FQGNSA.

CDR3 coding DNA: TGTGCCAGCAGCTTAGGCGGTGTGGGCACTGAAGCTTTCTTT. Its protein product is CASSLGGVGTEAFF. The V call is TRBV11-3, the J call TRBJ1-1, with D unclear. V was pared by 1 base and J by 4 bases, with 10 bases between. Germline CDR1 and CDR2: SGHNT and YENEEA. CDR3 size: 14 residues.

This clone showed up just once. This CDR3 is CSVGEDNFYGYTF. The CDR3 DNA reads as TGCAGCGTTGGGGAGGACAACTTCTATGGCTACACCTTC. The chain has TRBV29-1 and TRBJ1-2; D may be TRBD1 (5 bases). The CDR3 totals 13 residues. Trimming took 4 bases from V and 4 from J, leaving 13 bases between them. Germline CDR1 reads SQVTM; CDR2 reads ANQGSEA.

The chain joins TRBV6-5 to TRBJ2-7; TRBD1 matches at 8 bases. Germline V CDR1 and CDR2: MNHEY, SVGAGI. The J segment lost 5 bases and the V segment lost 7 bases, leaving 10 bases of the junction unmatched. The CDR3 is 14 amino acids. CDR3: CASKLRTGFNEQYF. The CDR3 region has the DNA TGTGCCAGCAAATTGCGGACAGGGTTTAACGAGCAGTACTTC.

V is TRBV6-5 and J is TRBJ2-7; D call uncertain. Trimming cost V 2 bases and J 1 base, with 12 bases left between them. Germline loops: CDR1 MNHEY, CDR2 SVGAGI. This CDR3 is 15 amino acids long. In DNA, the CDR3 is TGTGCCAGCAGTTACGGCGGTGAATTTTCCTACGAGCAGTACTTC. Translated, it gives CASSYGGEFSYEQYF.

This chain links TRBV5-1 with TRBJ1-2, with D possibly TRBD1 on 5 matching bases. The germline V and J ends were trimmed by 0 bases and 0 bases, with 9 bases remaining between them. The germline gives CDR1 SGHRS, CDR2 YFSETQ. This CDR3 has 15 residues. The CDR3 nucleotides read TGCGCCAGCAGCTTGGAGGGGTTTTCTAACTATGGCTACACCTTC. Translating it yields CASSLEGFSNYGYTF.

V usage is TRBV30 and J usage is TRBJ1-5; D ambiguous. Trimming removed 3 bases from V and 0 bases from J, with 6 bases in between. Germline assignment: CDR1 GTSNPN and CDR2 SVGIG (reference sequence). CDR3 length: 13 amino acids. The CDR3 spells CAWSEYSNQPQHF. In nucleotides, the CDR3 is TGTGCCTGGAGCGAGTATAGCAATCAGCCCCAGCATTTT.

The genes are TRBV2 and TRBJ2-2; tentative D call: TRBD1 (6 bases). Trimming shortened V by 6 bases and J by 4 bases, and 9 bases separated the two germline ends. The CDR3 loop spans 13 amino acids. Per the germline V gene, CDR1 is SNHLY and CDR2 is FYNNEI. This chain's CDR3 is CASRDSGTGELFF. CDR3 sequence (DNA): TGTGCCAGCAGGGACAGTGGCACCGGGGAGCTGTTTTTT. The full variable domain, in which reference TRBV2 and TRBJ2-2 provide the parts outside the CDR3, is EPEVTQTPSHQVTQMGQEVILRCVPISNHLYFYWYRQILGQKVEFLVSFYNNEISEKSEIFDDQFSVERPDGSNFTLKIRSTKLEDSAMYFCASRDSGTGELFFGEGSRLTVL.

The chain carries TRBV5-4 and TRBJ2-3; D may be TRBD1 (6 bases). V lost 0 bases and J lost 4, with 12 bases in between. The CDR3 totals 15 residues. Germline lookup yields CDR1 SGHNT and CDR2 YYREEE (reference sequence). As DNA, the CDR3 is TGTGCCAGCAGCTTGGACAGGGCTCTTGCAGATACGCAGTATTTT. Its protein is CASSLDRALADTQYF. Full variable domain (rest looked up from reference TRBV5-4 and TRBJ2-3): ETGVTQSPTHLIKTRGQQVTLRCSSQSGHNTVSWYQQALGQGPQFIFQYYREEENGRGNFPPRFSGLQFPNYSSELNVNALELDDSALYLCASSLDRALADTQYFGPGTRLTVL.

V usage is TRBV6-1 and J usage is TRBJ1-2; no clear D. The CDR3 is made up of 11 amino acids. Germline CDR1 and CDR2: MNHNS and SASEGT. The V end lost 5 bases, the J end lost 7 bases, and 8 bases lay between the germline ends. The DNA for the CDR3 is TGTGCCAGCAGTTCCCTTAGTGGCTACACCTTC. Protein product: CASSSLSGYTF.

A few counts support this clone. The V call is TRBV12-2, the J call TRBJ2-5; the table's D call of TRBD2 was not tested on the DNA. TRBJ2-7 matches the DNA end more closely, so the J call is doubtful. TRBV12-2 is annotated as a pseudogene. The CDR3 has 11 residues. In DNA, the CDR3 is TGTGCAAGTCGCTCCCCGTACGAGCAGTACTTC. Protein product: CASRSPYEQYF.

This chain connects TRBV7-6 to TRBJ2-7; a weak D match, TRBD2 (6 bases). Germline loops: CDR1 SGHVS, CDR2 FNYEAQ. The CDR3 totals 14 residues. Between the trimmed V and J ends, which lost 3 bases and 0 bases, there was a span of 9 bases. CDR3 bases: TGTGCCAGCAGCTTCGGGGGTGCCTCCTACGAGCAGTACTTC. Its translation: CASSFGGASYEQYF. The full variable domain, rest sourced from reference TRBV7-6 and TRBJ2-7, is GAGVSQSPRYKVTKRGQDVALRCDPISGHVSLYWYRQALGQGPEFLTYFNYEAQQDKSGLPNDRFSAERPEGSISTLTIQRTEQRDSAMYRCASSFGGASYEQYFGPGTRLTVT.

This sequence joins TRBV11-1 and TRBJ1-6, with TRBD1 as a possible D gene (6 bases). The CDR3 spans 15 residues. Trimming removed 3 bases at V and 9 bases at J, with 15 bases between. The germline gives CDR1 SGHAT, CDR2 FQDESV (reference sequence). CDR3 amino acids: CASSFSGTSGSPLHF. CDR3 coding DNA: TGTGCCAGCAGCTTTTCCGGGACAAGTGGTTCACCCCTCCACTTT.

This chain joins TRBV5-4 and TRBJ1-1, with TRBD1 identical over 7 bases. With 4 bases clipped from V and 3 bases from J, the junction kept 9 bases outside the gene matches. Germline values: CDR1 SGHNT, CDR2 YYREEE (reference sequence). The CDR3 covers 15 residues. As DNA, the CDR3 is TGTGCCAGCAGCGCTGCAGGGGGTCGCGACACTGAAGCTTTCTTT. This encodes CASSAAGGRDTEAFF.

The rearrangement uses TRBV6-5 and TRBJ2-1; possibly TRBD2 for D (6 bases). CDR3 length: 14 amino acids. Trimming pared 4 bases from V and 9 bases from J, leaving 16 bases between. Germline CDR1 MNHEY, CDR2 SVGAGI. The CDR3 DNA is TGTGCCAGCAGTTCGGAGACTAGTTTGAGTGAGCAGTTCTTC. This gives the protein CASSSETSLSEQFF.

The gene calls are TRBV10-3 and TRBJ2-3; 7 bases are a match to TRBD2. CDR1 and CDR2 from the germline V gene are ENHRY and SYGVKD. This CDR3 is built from 14 residues. V gave up 6 bases and J gave up 0 bases; unmatched junction bases: 3. CDR3: CAIRASGSTDTQYF. As DNA, the CDR3 is TGTGCCATCAGGGCTAGCGGCAGCACAGATACGCAGTATTTT.

The chain combines TRBV29-1 with TRBJ2-5; 7 positions agree with TRBD2. CDR3 size: 12 residues. CDR1 and CDR2 (germline): SQVTM, ANQGSEA. The ends lost 4 bases at V and 4 bases at J; junction bases unmatched: 3. The DNA for the CDR3 is TGCAGCGTTGTGGGGGGGGGAGAGACCCAGTACTTC. Translating gives CSVVGGGETQYF.

This clone showed up just a few times. The chain employs TRBV5-1 and TRBJ2-7; 7 nucleotides align to TRBD2. The CDR3 covers 14 residues. V trimming: 6 bases; J trimming: 1 base; junction bases outside the gene matches: 7. The germline V gene encodes CDR1 SGHRS and CDR2 YFSETQ. CDR3 sequence reads: CASTDKRGSYEQYF. CDR3 DNA: TGCGCCAGCACCGATAAGCGGGGTTCCTACGAGCAGTACTTC.

V usage is TRBV28 and J usage is TRBJ1-2; TRBD1 aligns across 7 bases. CDR3 length: 13 residues. J gave up 5 bases and V 5 bases, and 5 bases lay outside the gene matches. Per germline, CDR1 MDHEN and CDR2 SYDVKM. The CDR3 DNA is TGTGCCAGCAGTGACAGGGTGGGTTATGGCTACACCTTC. Its translation is CASSDRVGYGYTF.

This chain uses TRBV5-1 with TRBJ2-5; D gene unclear. The germline V gene has CDR1 SGHRS and CDR2 YFSETQ. The CDR3 loop spans 14 amino acids. Trimming cost V 0 bases and J 5 bases, with 11 bases left between them. CDR3: CASSLVSGSETQYF. As DNA, the CDR3 is TGCGCCAGCAGCTTGGTCTCGGGTTCGGAGACCCAGTACTTC. The whole variable domain, remainder taken from reference TRBV5-1 and TRBJ2-5, is KAGVTQTPRYLIKTRGQQVTLSCSPISGHRSVSWYQQTPGQGLQFLFEYFSETQRNKGNFPGRFSGRQFSNSRSEMNVSTLELGDSALYLCASSLVSGSETQYFGPGTRLLVL.

V usage is TRBV4-1 and J usage is TRBJ1-1, with D possibly being TRBD1 (5 bases). V was cut by 1 base and J by 1 base, with 10 bases left in between. There are 15 residues in the CDR3. Germline-derived CDR1 and CDR2 are MGHRA and YSYEKL. The CDR3 sequence: CASSQGSQENTEAFF. The CDR3 DNA reads TGCGCCAGCAGCCAAGGATCACAGGAGAACACTGAAGCTTTCTTT.

A word on this clone: Other DNA sequences in the same sample also yield this CDR3. The J gene is TRBJ2-2, the V gene TRBV7-2, with 7 bases aligning to TRBD2. Looked up from germline, CDR1 is SGHTA and CDR2 is FQGNSA. V trimming: 5 bases; J trimming: 2 bases; junction bases outside the gene matches: 11. CDR3 length: 17 amino acids. CDR3 in amino acids: CASSARTSGANTGELFF. The CDR3 coding sequence is TGTGCCAGCAGCGCCCGAACCAGCGGGGCCAACACCGGGGAGCTGTTTTTT.

The chain couples TRBV10-3 to TRBJ2-2; D possibly corresponds to TRBD2 (5 bases). CDR3 size: 14 residues. Germline V gene sequence: CDR1 ENHRY, CDR2 SYGVKD. V gave up 2 bases and J gave up 5 bases, with 9 bases separating them. CDR3 sequence (DNA): TGTGCCATCAGTGAGGAGGGTCGGACCGGGGAGCTGTTTTTT. It specifies CAISEEGRTGELFF.

The rearrangement links TRBV6-6 to TRBJ1-1; D ambiguous. The CDR3 runs 14 residues. Trimming left V 10 bases short and J 1 base short, with 16 bases between. From germline, CDR1 is MNHNY and CDR2 SVGAGI (reference sequence). CDR3 region: CATRPGRWNTEAFF. The DNA for the CDR3 is TGTGCCACCAGACCCGGTCGGTGGAACACTGAAGCTTTCTTT.

The chain couples TRBV7-9 to TRBJ1-3; tentative D call: TRBD1 (5 bases). Trimming stripped 5 bases from V and 3 bases from J, with 11 bases between. The V gene's germline CDR1 is SEHNR and CDR2 FQNEAQ (reference sequence). The CDR3 runs 14 residues. The CDR3 bases are TGTGCCAGCAGCCACAGGAGAGATGGAAACACCATATATTTT. It translates to CASSHRRDGNTIYF.

The chain's CDR3 is CASSGRYTGVSYEQYF. The CDR3 DNA sequence: TGTGCCAGCAGCGGCCGGTACACAGGGGTATCCTACGAGCAGTACTTC. The chain recombines TRBV13 with TRBJ2-7, with 7 nucleotides matching TRBD1. The CDR3 has 16 residues. From germline, CDR1 is PRHDT and CDR2 FYEKMQ (reference sequence). Unmatched junction bases numbered 11, after V lost 5 bases and J lost 1 base.

This sequence joins TRBV21-1 and TRBJ1-2. TRBV21-1 corresponds to a pseudogene. There are 11 residues in the CDR3. Here the CDR3 reads CATRTELGYTF. Here the CDR3 DNA reads TGTGCCACCAGGACGGAGCTGGGCTACACCTTC.

The chain couples TRBV18 to TRBJ2-7; tentative D call: TRBD2 (5 bases). V lost 2 bases to trimming and J lost 3 bases, with 11 bases between them. CDR3 size: 14 residues. Germline-derived CDR1 and CDR2 are KGHSH and LQKENI. CDR3 loop: CASSPSGKFYEQYF. Here the CDR3 DNA reads TGTGCCAGCTCACCATCGGGGAAGTTCTACGAGCAGTACTTC.

The CDR3: CAWSEGEGGYTF. Here the CDR3 DNA reads TGTGCCTGGAGTGAGGGGGAAGGCGGCTACACCTTC. The chain couples TRBV30 to TRBJ1-2, with D maybe TRBD1 (6 bases). Germline V gene data show CDR1 as GTSNPN and CDR2 as SVGIG (reference sequence). The CDR3 has 12 amino acids. V gave up 1 base and J gave up 8 bases, with 11 bases separating them.